Below, one TCR beta chain is given with its context. Its cognate antigen is unknown. The data are from a study of T-cell memory formation after mild COVID-19. Study results and caveats: Some responding clones appeared in pre-infection memory, suggesting cross-reactive memory joined.

This CDR3 contains 14 residues. CDR1 is MGHRA and CDR2 is YSYEKL in the germline V gene. V dropped 2 bases and J dropped 7; count of bases not matched to a gene: 5. Researchers used 5'RACE with constant-segment primers to make TCR alpha and TCR beta cDNA libraries that carry sample barcodes and UMIs. TCRdb ran MiXCR on the 5' RACE reads and lists one entry per CDR3 protein. The sample lists around 310,000 distinct CDR3 sequences; roughly an eighth were seen once. The V call is TRBV4-1, the J call TRBJ2-5; the match to TRBD1 covers 9 bases. The receptor was derived from a young man who had mild COVID-19 (a few samples of this study predate the infection). Cell type and time point are not known. The sequenced sample consisted of PBMCs or a T cell subset sorted from them (not recorded which). The CDR3 DNA reads as TGCGCCAGCAGCCAAACAGGGGGCTGGGCGACCCAGTACTTC. Its protein product is CASSQTGGWATQYF.